A single sample is the source of the 23 T cell receptor beta chains below, sequenced in a study of technical replicates of blood from a handful of donors (dated by TCRdb to about 2017). Library creation used the immunoSEQ multiplex PCR assay. Imported from immuneACCESS, the table was reduced by TCRdb to in-frame sequences with V and J called. These copies leave out some clones; in studies compared against another copy, an unresolved V gene accounts for under half, and the cause of the remainder is not known. The sample table holds under 110,000 clones, of which under 96% were seen once. Of the sample, approximately 0.2% is held by the ten largest clones. Sequenced: T cells isolated from PBMCs. These receptors were collected from a human donor in good health.

The chain uses TRBV28 and TRBJ2-4; TRBD2 might be the D (5 bases). V shed 5 bases and J shed 2 bases, with 16 bases lying between them. This CDR3 has 16 residues. CDR1 MDHEN and CDR2 SYDVKM come from the germline V gene. CDR3 sequence reads: CASSHILSSSKNIQYF. The CDR3 DNA follows: TGTGCCAGCAGTCATATTCTCTCTAGCTCCAAAAACATTCAGTACTTC.

The chain uses TRBV28 and TRBJ1-2; weak D call: TRBD1 (5 bases). Trimming stripped 6 bases from V and 7 bases from J, with 12 bases between. The germline V gene has CDR1 MDHEN and CDR2 SYDVKM. This CDR3 comprises 12 residues. The CDR3: CASSQGKSGYTF. CDR3 bases: TGTGCCAGCAGCCAGGGAAAGAGTGGCTACACCTTC.

This chain connects TRBV29-1 to TRBJ2-2, with 7 bases lining up with TRBD2. The CDR3 loop spans 14 amino acids. The germline V gene has CDR1 SQVTM and CDR2 ANQGSEA. V was clipped by 4 bases and J by 0 bases; unmatched bases: 2. The CDR3: CSVVRGANTGELFF. Written as DNA, the CDR3 is TGCAGCGTTGTACGGGGGGCGAACACCGGGGAGCTGTTTTTT.

The gene calls are TRBV9 and TRBJ2-7; TRBD2 agrees at 9 bases. The CDR3 length is 14 residues. Unmatched junction bases numbered 4, after V lost 0 bases and J lost 6 bases. Germline values: CDR1 SGDLS, CDR2 YYNGEE. CDR3 nucleotide sequence: TGTGCCAGCAGCGTAGCTAGCGGGGTATCCGAGCAGTACTTC. It is translated as CASSVASGVSEQYF.

The rearrangement joins TRBV5-1 to TRBJ1-1; tentatively, D is TRBD1 (5 bases). The CDR3 totals 17 residues. Per germline, CDR1 SGHRS and CDR2 YFSETQ. Trimming removed 0 bases at V and 3 bases at J, with 18 bases between. The CDR3 DNA follows: TGCGCCAGCAGCTTGGGGCAGGGTATAGGAAGAGACACTGAAGCTTTCTTT. Translating gives CASSLGQGIGRDTEAFF.

This chain uses TRBV28 with TRBJ2-2; possible D gene TRBD2, 5 bases. V was trimmed by 11 bases and J by 1 base, leaving 17 bases between them. Per germline, CDR1 MDHEN and CDR2 SYDVKM. The CDR3 is 15 amino acids. This chain's CDR3 is CASTPSRENTGELFF. CDR3 DNA sequence: TGTGCCTCCACCCCATCACGGGAGAACACCGGGGAGCTGTTTTTT.

The rearrangement uses TRBV25-1 and TRBJ1-2; 8 positions agree with TRBD1. The CDR3 has 16 residues. The V segment lost 6 bases and the J segment 4 bases; nucleotides outside the gene matches: 13. Germline CDR1 reads MGHDK; CDR2 reads SYGVNS. The CDR3 DNA reads TGTGCCAGCAGAGACTACGGGACAGGCGAAACCTATGGCTACACCTTC. Translated, it gives CASRDYGTGETYGYTF.

This sequence joins TRBV7-9 and TRBJ2-3; D not certain. CDR1 and CDR2 from the germline V gene are SEHNR and FQNEAQ (reference sequence). The V and J ends lost 1 base and 3 bases respectively, with 5 bases between them. CDR3 length: 13 amino acids. CDR3 coding DNA: TGTGCCAGCAGCTTAGACGGGACAGATACGCAGTATTTT. As protein: CASSLDGTDTQYF.

The rearrangement joins TRBV6-1 to TRBJ1-5; 7 nucleotides align to TRBD1. Unmatched junction bases numbered 2, after V lost 2 bases and J lost 4 bases. From germline, CDR1 is MNHNS and CDR2 SASEGT. CDR3 length: 14 amino acids. CDR3 in amino acids: CASSEKTGNQPQHF. The CDR3 nucleotides are TGTGCCAGCAGTGAAAAGACAGGGAATCAGCCCCAGCATTTT.

This sequence joins TRBV7-6 and TRBJ2-1; 9 nucleotides line up with TRBD2. Germline assignment: CDR1 SGHVS and CDR2 FNYEAQ. The CDR3 is made up of 16 amino acids. V was pared by 3 bases and J by 0 bases, with 3 bases of the junction left unmatched. CDR3 DNA sequence: TGTGCCAGCAGCTTCGAAGCGGGGGGCTCCTACAATGAGCAGTTCTTC. Protein sequence: CASSFEAGGSYNEQFF. The whole variable domain, remainder taken from reference TRBV7-6 and TRBJ2-1, is GAGVSQSPRYKVTKRGQDVALRCDPISGHVSLYWYRQALGQGPEFLTYFNYEAQQDKSGLPNDRFSAERPEGSISTLTIQRTEQRDSAMYRCASSFEAGGSYNEQFFGPGTRLTVL.

The rearrangement uses TRBV11-1 and TRBJ2-7; 7 bases map to TRBD2. The V segment lost 3 bases and the J segment 4 bases; nucleotides outside the gene matches: 6. CDR3 length: 14 residues. Germline-derived CDR1 and CDR2 are SGHAT and FQDESV (reference sequence). In DNA form, the CDR3 reads TGTGCCAGCAGCTTTGCTAGCGGAGCATACGAGCAGTACTTC. This sequence encodes CASSFASGAYEQYF.

V is TRBV7-8 and J is TRBJ2-7; D gene unclear. The germline gives CDR1 SGHVS, CDR2 FQNEAQ. The CDR3 runs to 14 residues. Trimming left V 1 base short and J 4 bases short, with 11 bases between. CDR3: CASSLDNYKYEQYF. The CDR3 region has the DNA TGTGCCAGCAGCTTAGATAACTATAAATACGAGCAGTACTTC.

V is TRBV14 and J is TRBJ2-3, with D possibly TRBD1 on 6 matching bases. The V and J ends lost 6 bases and 5 bases respectively, with 15 bases between them. The CDR3 length is 14 residues. Germline assignment: CDR1 SGHDN and CDR2 FVKESK. The CDR3 nucleotides read TGTGCCAGCAGTCCCGGGACATCAAGAGATACGCAGTATTTT. It encodes CASSPGTSRDTQYF.

In nucleotides, the CDR3 is TGTGCCTTCTCGTCCCGGGGAAACACCATATATTTT. This sequence encodes CAFSSRGNTIYF. V and J are TRBV30 and TRBJ1-3; D is unclear. With 7 bases removed from V and 4 bases from J, the gap between germline ends came to 11 bases. Germline V CDR1 and CDR2: GTSNPN, SVGIG (reference sequence). CDR3 length: 12 residues.

Here the CDR3 reads CASSDQTGAFGELFF. CDR3 bases: TGCGCCAGCAGTGACCAGACAGGGGCCTTCGGGGAGCTGTTTTTT. The gene calls are TRBV10-1 and TRBJ2-2; 8 bases line up with TRBD1. CDR3 length equals 15 residues. CDR1 and CDR2 from the germline V gene are WNHNN and SYGVQD (reference sequence). V was clipped by 3 bases and J by 7 bases; unmatched bases: 7.

The chain links TRBV7-6 to TRBJ2-7, with no clear D. This CDR3 has 13 amino acids. Germline-derived CDR1 and CDR2 are SGHVS and FNYEAQ. Trimming shortened V by 2 bases and J by 4 bases, and 9 bases separated the two germline ends. DNA for the CDR3: TGTGCCAGCAGCTTATACTCTCGGTACGAGCAGTACTTC. It translates to CASSLYSRYEQYF.

The chain employs TRBV9 and TRBJ1-5; D may be TRBD1 (5 bases). CDR3 size: 15 residues. Germline lookup yields CDR1 SGDLS and CDR2 YYNGEE. V lost 4 bases and J lost 5, with 16 bases in between. CDR3 DNA sequence: TGTGCCAGCAGCCCCTCAGGGAGGGCCCATCAGCCCCAGCATTTT. The encoded protein is CASSPSGRAHQPQHF.

V usage is TRBV30 and J usage is TRBJ2-5; unclear D gene. CDR3 length: 11 amino acids. Germline CDR1 reads GTSNPN; CDR2 reads SVGIG (reference sequence). Trimming removed 2 bases at V and 5 bases at J, with 6 bases between. DNA of the CDR3: TGTGCCTGGAGTTATTTGGAGACCCAGTACTTC. Amino acids: CAWSYLETQYF.

The chain has TRBV7-6 and TRBJ2-2; 8 bases map to TRBD1. This CDR3 contains 15 residues. Germline V gene data show CDR1 as SGHVS and CDR2 as FNYEAQ. V lost 5 bases, J lost 0 bases, and 2 bases stayed unmatched. For the CDR3, the DNA is TGTGCCAGCAGCCCAGGGGGCGCGAACACCGGGGAGCTGTTTTTT. It specifies CASSPGGANTGELFF. Together with reference TRBV7-6 and TRBJ2-2, the CDR3 gives the full variable domain: GAGVSQSPRYKVTKRGQDVALRCDPISGHVSLYWYRQALGQGPEFLTYFNYEAQQDKSGLPNDRFSAERPEGSISTLTIQRTEQRDSAMYRCASSPGGANTGELFFGEGSRLTVL.

This clone has only a few counts. The genes are TRBV27 and TRBJ1-4; 7 bases fit TRBD1. V dropped 0 bases and J dropped 10; count of bases not matched to a gene: 8. Germline CDR1 MNHEY, CDR2 SMNVEV (reference sequence). CDR3 size: 15 residues. The CDR3 DNA reads as TGTGCCAGCAGTTTATCGGGCAGGGGGTACGGAAAACTGTTTTTT. Protein sequence: CASSLSGRGYGKLFF.

This sequence joins TRBV27 and TRBJ2-3; D might be TRBD2 (6 bases). Trimming took off 4 bases at V and 6 bases at J, with 17 bases between the two ends. CDR3 length: 15 residues. CDR1 MNHEY and CDR2 SMNVEV come from the germline V gene (reference sequence). The CDR3 loop is CASSSPPRGPDTQYF. The CDR3 DNA reads TGTGCCAGCAGTTCCCCACCGCGGGGTCCCGATACGCAGTATTTT.

The chain has TRBV18 and TRBJ2-3; 7 bases are a match to TRBD2. The V gene's germline CDR1 is KGHSH and CDR2 LQKENI. Germline trimming cut 2 bases from V and 2 bases from J; bases unmatched to any gene: 1. The CDR3 is 14 residues long. The CDR3 nucleotides read TGTGCCAGCTCACCAAGCGGGACCACAGATACGCAGTATTTT. It codes for CASSPSGTTDTQYF.

This rearrangement joins TRBV27 to TRBJ2-7, with TRBD1 identical over 7 bases. V trimming: 4 bases; J trimming: 4 bases; junction bases outside the gene matches: 7. There are 14 residues in the CDR3. Per germline, CDR1 MNHEY and CDR2 SMNVEV (reference sequence). Here the CDR3 reads CASSSTGTAYEQYF. The CDR3 bases are TGTGCCAGCAGTTCGACCGGGACAGCGTACGAGCAGTACTTC.